The 24 T cell receptor beta chains in this list originate from one sample, sequenced in a study of cytomegalovirus exposure and HLA in healthy donors (dated by TCRdb to 2016 to 2017). Library generation was performed with the immunoSEQ multiplex PCR assay. A mixture of 60 forward primers for TCR Vbeta segments and 13 reverse primers for TCR Jbeta segments was used in the multiplex PCR. Sourced from immuneACCESS, this table was stored by TCRdb with only in-frame sequences that have V and J called. A share of the clones is absent; for the studies checked, an unresolved V gene accounts for under half, and the remainder has no known explanation. For this sample there are around 150,000 clones; 77% appear just once. Over 2% of the sample rests with the top ten. Sequences were obtained from PBMCs. These receptors originate from a woman in her 40s in good health and CMV-seropositive.

The chain couples TRBV4-3 to TRBJ2-6; D not resolved. The CDR3 has 17 residues. The V gene's germline CDR1 is LGHNA and CDR2 YSLEER. Between the trimmed V and J ends, which lost 0 bases and 0 bases, there was a span of 9 bases. CDR3 residues: CASSQDPFLSGANVLTF. CDR3 sequence (DNA): TGCGCCAGCAGCCAAGATCCCTTTCTCTCTGGGGCCAACGTCCTGACTTTC.

The rearrangement uses TRBV28 and TRBJ2-5, with D possibly being TRBD2 (6 bases). Germline V lookup: CDR1 MDHEN, CDR2 SYDVKM. V was trimmed by 5 bases and J by 5 bases, leaving 15 bases between them. There are 14 residues in the CDR3. The CDR3 DNA follows: TGTGCCAGCAGTGGTACAGCGGGTGTGGAGACCCAGTACTTC. Protein: CASSGTAGVETQYF.

V usage is TRBV5-1 and J usage is TRBJ2-1, with 7 bases matching TRBD1. The CDR3 loop spans 15 amino acids. V was clipped by 0 bases and J by 2 bases; unmatched bases: 2. The germline CDR1 and CDR2 sequences are SGHRS and YFSETQ. CDR3 amino acids: CASSLEGATYNEQFF. For the CDR3, the DNA is TGCGCCAGCAGCTTGGAGGGGGCTACCTACAATGAGCAGTTCTTC.

The J gene is TRBJ1-2, the V gene TRBV19; D uncertain. CDR1 is LNHDA, CDR2 SQIVND, per germline (reference sequence). The CDR3 consists of 15 residues. The ends were cut back, 7 bases at V and 3 bases at J, with 18 bases in the middle. The CDR3 loop is CASTPGLSGDYGYTF. The CDR3, as DNA: TGTGCCAGTACGCCTGGACTTTCTGGGGACTATGGCTACACCTTC.

CDR3 in DNA: TGTGCCAGTAGTTCCCTAGCCGGGACTAGCGGGACCGGGGAGCTGTTTTTT. Protein: CASSSLAGTSGTGELFF. The J gene is TRBJ2-2, the V gene TRBV19, with 12 bases identical to TRBD2. The J segment lost 5 bases and the V segment lost 5 bases, leaving 9 bases of the junction unmatched. CDR1 is LNHDA and CDR2 is SQIVND in the germline V gene (reference sequence). The CDR3 consists of 17 residues.

The chain combines TRBV5-1 with TRBJ2-2; D might be TRBD1 (6 bases). The CDR3 spans 15 residues. Per the germline V gene, CDR1 is SGHRS and CDR2 is YFSETQ. The germline V and J ends were trimmed by 2 bases and 0 bases, with 8 bases remaining between them. DNA of the CDR3: TGCGCCAGCAGCTTCGGGACACCGAACACCGGGGAGCTGTTTTTT. Translation gives CASSFGTPNTGELFF.

V gene TRBV4-2 combines with J gene TRBJ2-6, with D possibly TRBD1 on 6 matching bases. With 2 bases removed from V and 0 bases from J, the gap between germline ends came to 14 bases. CDR1 and CDR2 from the germline V gene are LGHNA and YNFKEQ. This CDR3 contains 18 residues. CDR3: CASSQYRDTFSGANVLTF. The CDR3 nucleotides read TGTGCCAGCAGCCAATACCGGGACACGTTCTCTGGGGCCAACGTCCTGACTTTC.

The rearrangement links TRBV7-2 to TRBJ1-2; 10 positions match TRBD1. CDR1 SGHTA and CDR2 FQGNSA come from the germline V gene. The V gene end was trimmed by 1 base and the J gene end by 7 bases; junction bases not matched to a gene: 9. CDR3 length equals 16 residues. As DNA, the CDR3 is TGTGCCAGCAGCTTAGGCGGGACAGGGGTGTTTACTGGCTACACCTTC. It codes for CASSLGGTGVFTGYTF.

V is TRBV7-9 and J is TRBJ2-7, with 7 positions matching TRBD1. V shed 6 bases, J shed 3 bases, and the junction held 2 bases outside the gene matches. Per the germline V gene, CDR1 is SEHNR and CDR2 is FQNEAQ (reference sequence). The CDR3 has 12 residues. The CDR3 here is CASRSGGYEQYF. CDR3 nucleotides: TGTGCCAGCAGGTCAGGGGGCTACGAGCAGTACTTC.

This chain uses TRBV6-6 with TRBJ2-7; D ambiguous. The CDR3 spans 11 residues. Germline CDR1 is MNHNY and CDR2 is SVGAGI (reference sequence). The V and J ends lost 5 bases and 6 bases respectively, with 8 bases between them. The chain's CDR3 is CASSQTFEQYF. DNA of the CDR3: TGTGCCAGCAGTCAGACTTTCGAGCAGTACTTC.

The genes are TRBV7-9 and TRBJ2-3, with D tentatively TRBD1 (5 bases). Germline V gives CDR1 SEHNR, CDR2 FQNEAQ (reference sequence). The CDR3 runs to 14 residues. The germline V and J ends were trimmed by 3 bases and 2 bases, with 9 bases remaining between them. The CDR3 bases are TGTGCCAGCAGCTTGACAGAGTACACAGATACGCAGTATTTT. Encoded protein: CASSLTEYTDTQYF.

The chain is built from TRBV18 and TRBJ2-3; D unclear. Trimming shortened V by 4 bases and J by 7 bases, and 12 bases separated the two germline ends. There are 13 residues in the CDR3. Germline V CDR1 and CDR2: KGHSH, LQKENI. CDR3 in DNA: TGTGCCAGCTCACTAGAATTATATTATACGCAGTATTTT. Its protein is CASSLELYYTQYF.

In the case of this clone: Relative to the germline gene, one junction end is altered; a read error may explain this. DNA of the CDR3: TGTGCCAGTAGTGTAGAGACAGGCCGCTACAATGAGCAGTTCTTC. Amino acid sequence: CASSVETGRYNEQFF. The rearrangement links TRBV19 to TRBJ2-1; D is perhaps TRBD1 (6 bases). The CDR3 extends over 15 amino acids. Germline CDR1 and CDR2: LNHDA and SQIVND (reference sequence).

This sequence joins TRBV7-9 and TRBJ2-7; a weak D match, TRBD2 (5 bases). The V end lost 0 bases, the J end lost 1 base, and 16 bases lay between the germline ends. The CDR3 totals 17 residues. Germline lookup yields CDR1 SEHNR and CDR2 FQNEAQ (reference sequence). DNA for the CDR3: TGTGCCAGCAGCTTAGCGGGAGTTTATGGAAGGTCCTACGAGCAGTACTTC. Residues: CASSLAGVYGRSYEQYF.

Only one count was recorded for this clone. CDR3 nucleotides: TGTGCCAGCAGCCCCCGGACTAGCGCAGATACGCAGTATTTT. Translating gives CASSPRTSADTQYF. The rearrangement uses TRBV5-6 and TRBJ2-3; TRBD2 aligns across 9 bases. The V gene's germline CDR1 is SGHDT and CDR2 YYEEEE. The V segment lost 4 bases and the J segment 4 bases; nucleotides outside the gene matches: 4. The CDR3 covers 14 residues.

This clone occurred a few times. V gene TRBV5-1 combines with J gene TRBJ1-1, with D perhaps TRBD1 (6 bases). Germline assignment: CDR1 SGHRS and CDR2 YFSETQ. Trimming took off 1 base at V and 11 bases at J, with 18 bases between the two ends. This CDR3 is 14 amino acids long. The CDR3 coding sequence is TGCGCCAGCAGCTTGACCTTCCTACAGGGATGGGCTTTCTTT. Its protein is CASSLTFLQGWAFF.

This chain uses TRBV5-1 with TRBJ2-2, with 13 positions matching TRBD2. The CDR3 consists of 16 residues. In germline, CDR1 is SGHRS, CDR2 YFSETQ. Trimming cost V 2 bases and J 7 bases; bases outside gene matches: 5. The CDR3 DNA reads as TGCGCCAGCAGCTTAACTAGCGGGGGGGCCTTCGGGGAGCTGTTTTTT. Its protein is CASSLTSGGAFGELFF.

V gene TRBV15 combines with J gene TRBJ1-2; the D gene is possibly TRBD1 (6 bases). The germline V gene has CDR1 LNHNV and CDR2 YYDKDF (reference sequence). Between the trimmed V and J ends, which lost 5 bases and 2 bases, there was a span of 15 bases. This CDR3 has 15 amino acids. This CDR3 reads CATSRRGGYNYGYTF. The CDR3, as DNA: TGTGCCACCAGCCGACGAGGGGGATACAACTATGGCTACACCTTC.

V usage is TRBV2 and J usage is TRBJ2-3, with a tentative D call TRBD2 (7 bases). The CDR3 totals 17 residues. Trimming stripped 6 bases from V and 0 bases from J, with 19 bases between. Germline CDR1 is SNHLY and CDR2 is FYNNEI. In DNA form, the CDR3 reads TGTGCCAGCAGCCGCGGGGGCGGGAAAACTAGCACAGATACGCAGTATTTT. Protein: CASSRGGGKTSTDTQYF.

This chain links TRBV5-6 with TRBJ2-1, with TRBD2 matching 11 bases. The germline V gene has CDR1 SGHDT and CDR2 YYEEEE. The CDR3 length is 14 residues. V gave up 4 bases and J gave up 5 bases; unmatched junction bases: 2. CDR3: CASSPGLADNEQFF. In DNA, the CDR3 is TGTGCCAGCAGCCCGGGACTAGCGGACAATGAGCAGTTCTTC.

This sequence joins TRBV7-8 and TRBJ2-5, with 10 bases fitting TRBD2. The germline V gene encodes CDR1 SGHVS and CDR2 FQNEAQ. With 1 base clipped from V and 5 bases from J, the junction kept 4 bases outside the gene matches. The CDR3 totals 15 residues. The CDR3 loop is CASSLGTSGAETQYF. The CDR3 nucleotides read TGTGCCAGCAGCTTAGGAACTAGCGGGGCGGAGACCCAGTACTTC.

This clone was recorded a few times. The rearrangement links TRBV4-1 to TRBJ1-1; D is perhaps TRBD1 (6 bases). The CDR3 is made up of 15 amino acids. The V end was cut by 1 base, the J end by 4 bases, with 13 bases between. Germline CDR1 MGHRA, CDR2 YSYEKL. The CDR3 protein is CASSQVYREGTEAFF. For the CDR3, the DNA is TGCGCCAGCAGCCAAGTCTACAGGGAGGGCACTGAAGCTTTCTTT.

The chain carries TRBV13 and TRBJ2-6, with 11 nucleotides matching TRBD1. Germline V gives CDR1 PRHDT, CDR2 FYEKMQ (reference sequence). V lost 3 bases to trimming and J lost 2 bases; unmatched junction nucleotides: 9. This CDR3 has 19 amino acids. The CDR3 spells CASSLDRGRIRTGANVLTF. CDR3 sequence (DNA): TGTGCCAGCAGCTTGGACAGGGGGCGCATAAGAACTGGGGCCAACGTCCTGACTTTC.

This chain links TRBV19 with TRBJ2-4; 9 bases are shared with TRBD1. This CDR3 region has 14 residues. Germline trimming cut 4 bases from V and 6 bases from J; bases unmatched to any gene: 4. Germline V gene data show CDR1 as LNHDA and CDR2 as SQIVND (reference sequence). The CDR3 bases are TGTGCCAGTAGTACAGGGACAGGGAGAAACATTCAGTACTTC. Translation gives CASSTGTGRNIQYF.